Listed below are T cell receptor beta chains from one sample, sequenced in a study of T cells in tumors after PD-1 blockade. Produced via immunoSEQ multiplex PCR; TCRdb's table is partial and in-frame only. Of thousands of clones detected, roughly 78% appear once; the ten largest clones hold more than 15%. Sequencing was performed on tumor tissue, taken after anti-PD-1 treatment. Receptors were obtained from a human donor with basal cell carcinoma. CDR3s include the opening cysteine and the closing phenylalanine or tryptophan. The D gene is left open where the match is weak. Clone size is shown for a subset of rows, as once, few, many or a class of expanded clone.

TRBD1	-	TRBV12-3/TRBV12-4	TRBJ2-1	CASSLDRREQFF	TGTGCCAGCAGTTTGGACAGGCGGGAGCAGTTCTTC
TRBD2	-	TRBV27	TRBJ2-7	CASSPRLAGIYEQYF	TGTGCCAGCAGTCCACGACTAGCGGGGATCTACGAGCAGTACTTC
-	-	TRBV27	TRBJ2-6	CASSSGRLSGANVLTF	TGTGCCAGCAGTTCAGGACGGCTCTCTGGGGCCAACGTCCTGACTTTC
TRBD1	-	TRBV4-1	TRBJ2-2	CASSHPSRDSHTGELFF	TGCGCCAGCAGCCATCCGTCTAGGGACAGTCACACCGGGGAGCTGTTTTTT
TRBD1	once	TRBV2	TRBJ1-5	CASMAGGRSNQPQHF	TGTGCCAGCATGGCAGGGGGAAGGAGCAATCAGCCCCAGCATTTT
-	-	TRBV4-1	TRBJ2-6	CASSQQGSLSGANVLTF	TGCGCCAGCAGCCAACAGGGCTCTCTCTCTGGGGCCAACGTCCTGACTTTC
-	-	TRBV4-1	TRBJ2-7	CASSPARRAYEQYF	TGCGCCAGCAGCCCGGCGCGGCGGGCCTACGAGCAGTACTTC
-	-	TRBV7-2	TRBJ1-6	CASSADRTNSPLHF	TGTGCCAGCAGCGCCGACCGGACAAATTCACCCCTCCACTTT
TRBD1	-	TRBV5-1	TRBJ2-1	CASSSTGPYNEQFF	TGCGCCAGCAGCTCGACAGGGCCCTACAATGAGCAGTTCTTC
-	few	TRBV6-1	TRBJ2-2	CASSFLNTGELFF	TGTGCCAGCAGTTTTCTTAACACCGGGGAGCTGTTTTTT
-	-	TRBV2	TRBJ2-5	CASSVDQETQYF	TGTGCCAGCAGTGTAGATCAAGAGACCCAGTACTTC
-	-	TRBV6-4	TRBJ2-1	CASWGPGALFWGNEQFF	TGTGCCAGCTGGGGGCCAGGGGCCCTATTTTGGGGGAATGAGCAGTTCTTC
-	-	TRBV11-3	TRBJ2-1	CASSLEGRGLANEQFF	TGTGCCAGCAGCTTAGAAGGCAGGGGTCTGGCCAATGAGCAGTTCTTC
TRBD1	-	TRBV18	TRBJ1-1	CASSPPGRGRTEAFF	TGTGCCAGCTCACCCCCCGGCAGGGGGCGGACTGAAGCTTTCTTT